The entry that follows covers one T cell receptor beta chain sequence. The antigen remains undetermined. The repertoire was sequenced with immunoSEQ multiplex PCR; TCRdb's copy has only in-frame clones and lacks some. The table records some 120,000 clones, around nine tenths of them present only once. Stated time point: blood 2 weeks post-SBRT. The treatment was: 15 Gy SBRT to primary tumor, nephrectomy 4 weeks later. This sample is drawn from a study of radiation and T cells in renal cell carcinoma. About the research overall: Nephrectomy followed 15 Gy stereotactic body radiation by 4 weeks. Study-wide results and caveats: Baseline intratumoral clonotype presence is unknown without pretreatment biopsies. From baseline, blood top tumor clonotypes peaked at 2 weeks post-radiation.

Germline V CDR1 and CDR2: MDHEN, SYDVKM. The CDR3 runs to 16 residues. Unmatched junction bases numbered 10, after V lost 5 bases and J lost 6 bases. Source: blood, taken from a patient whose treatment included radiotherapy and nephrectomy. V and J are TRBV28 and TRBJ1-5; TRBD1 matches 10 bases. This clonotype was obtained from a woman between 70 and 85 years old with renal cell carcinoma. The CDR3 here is CASSDTTGGTAQPQHF. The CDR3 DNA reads TGTGCCAGCAGTGATACGACAGGGGGCACGGCTCAGCCCCAGCATTTT.